This T cell receptor (beta chain) is drawn from a study of T cell responses to AZD1222 COVID-19 vaccine. Study-level findings and limits: Two AZD1222 administrations were followed by greater Spike-specific TCR breadth and depth.

A note on this clone: The antigen is undetermined.

TCRdb's copy holds only in-frame clones and misses some; the assay was immunoSEQ multiplex PCR. This repertoire shows around 270,000 clones, around 92% found once; its top ten account for less than 0.6%. Trimming took 7 bases from V and 9 from J, leaving 12 bases between them. The germline gives CDR1 SNHLY, CDR2 FYNNEI. This CDR3 is built from 11 residues. This clonotype was sampled from an adult who received the AZD1222 COVID-19 vaccine. The sample here was peripheral blood, taken 28 days after the second AZD1222 dose. The chain joins TRBV2 to TRBJ1-1; TRBD1 is a possible D gene (5 bases). CDR3 bases: TGTGCCAGCACCACCGGGACGCAAGCTTTCTTT. Its translation: CASTTGTQAFF.